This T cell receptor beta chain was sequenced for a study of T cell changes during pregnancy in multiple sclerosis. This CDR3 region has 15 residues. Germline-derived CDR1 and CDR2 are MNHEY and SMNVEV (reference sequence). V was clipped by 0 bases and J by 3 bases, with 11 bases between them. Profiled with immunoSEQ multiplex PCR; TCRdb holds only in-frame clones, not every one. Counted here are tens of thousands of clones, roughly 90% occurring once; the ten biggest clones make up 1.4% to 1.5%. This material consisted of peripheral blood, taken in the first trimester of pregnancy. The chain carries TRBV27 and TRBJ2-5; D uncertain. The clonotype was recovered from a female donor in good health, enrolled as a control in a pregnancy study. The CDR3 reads CASSLSHFEKETQYF. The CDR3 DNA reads TGTGCCAGCAGTTTATCCCACTTCGAGAAAGAGACCCAGTACTTC.